What follows is one TCR beta chain and its context. Its specificity is not known. It may be a read error: a sequence one base away is much more abundant. Samples came from axillary lymph nodes draining the breast cancer. CDR3 length: 15 amino acids. Germline CDR1 is SGHKS and CDR2 is YYEKEE (reference sequence). This entry is derived from a study of breast tumors, draining lymph nodes, adjacent tissues. Regarding the study as a whole: Tumor T cell lymph node origin was a supported hypothesis, not proven.

TCRdb redid the calling of the multiplex PCR reads with MiXCR, one entry per CDR3 protein. The data contain under 350,000 distinct CDR3 sequences, more than 30% of them singletons. The chain links TRBV5-5 to TRBJ2-7, with TRBD1 matching 9 bases. The sample was axillary lymph node tissue. This clonotype originated in a female donor with breast cancer. Some clones in this sample may be carry-over from other donors' samples. CDR3 amino acids: CASGLTGTGTYEQYF. CDR3 coding DNA: TGTGCCAGCGGCTTGACCGGGACAGGGACCTACGAGCAGTACTTC.